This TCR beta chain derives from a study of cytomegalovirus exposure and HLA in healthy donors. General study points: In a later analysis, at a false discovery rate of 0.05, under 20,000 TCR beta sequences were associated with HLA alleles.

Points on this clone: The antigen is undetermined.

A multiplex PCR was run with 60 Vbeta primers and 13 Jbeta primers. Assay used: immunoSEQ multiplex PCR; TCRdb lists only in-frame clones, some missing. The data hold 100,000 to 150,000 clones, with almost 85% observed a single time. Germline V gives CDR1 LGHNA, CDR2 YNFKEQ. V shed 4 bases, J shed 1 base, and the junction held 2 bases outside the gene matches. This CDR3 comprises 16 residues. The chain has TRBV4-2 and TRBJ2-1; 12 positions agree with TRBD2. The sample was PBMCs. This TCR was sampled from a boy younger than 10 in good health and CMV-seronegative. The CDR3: CASSPSGGGSYNEQFF. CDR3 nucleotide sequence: TGTGCCAGCAGCCCTAGCGGGGGGGGTTCCTACAATGAGCAGTTCTTC.